The following is a TCR beta chain sequence with its context. Its antigen is unknown. A junction end diverges from the germline sequence, so it may reflect a read error. These data originate in a study of identical twins. TCRdb processed the 5' RACE reads anew with MiXCR; each CDR3 protein has one entry. The sample records roughly 190,000 distinct CDR3 sequences, about 15% being singletons. Findings of the study overall: Partly confounded zero-insertion analyses could result from invariant MAIT and iNKT cells.

This CDR3 region has 14 residues. The germline V gene has CDR1 SSHAT and CDR2 FNYEAQ (reference sequence). These data were also reused for a study on T cells expressing NK-cell markers. That source notes: It was sorted CD3+CD56-NKG2C+, CD3+CD56+NKG2C- and CD3+CD56+NKG2C+ T cells that provided the TCR beta repertoires.

The sample taken for sequencing was CD8+ T cells sorted from blood. This clonotype was sampled from a woman aged 18-30 years in good health. The J gene is TRBJ2-1, the V gene TRBV7-7; a possible D gene is TRBD1 (6 bases). CDR3 in amino acids: CASSLGGPHNEQFF. Here the CDR3 DNA reads TGTGCTAGCAGCTTAGGGGGACCCCACAATGAGCAGTTCTTC.